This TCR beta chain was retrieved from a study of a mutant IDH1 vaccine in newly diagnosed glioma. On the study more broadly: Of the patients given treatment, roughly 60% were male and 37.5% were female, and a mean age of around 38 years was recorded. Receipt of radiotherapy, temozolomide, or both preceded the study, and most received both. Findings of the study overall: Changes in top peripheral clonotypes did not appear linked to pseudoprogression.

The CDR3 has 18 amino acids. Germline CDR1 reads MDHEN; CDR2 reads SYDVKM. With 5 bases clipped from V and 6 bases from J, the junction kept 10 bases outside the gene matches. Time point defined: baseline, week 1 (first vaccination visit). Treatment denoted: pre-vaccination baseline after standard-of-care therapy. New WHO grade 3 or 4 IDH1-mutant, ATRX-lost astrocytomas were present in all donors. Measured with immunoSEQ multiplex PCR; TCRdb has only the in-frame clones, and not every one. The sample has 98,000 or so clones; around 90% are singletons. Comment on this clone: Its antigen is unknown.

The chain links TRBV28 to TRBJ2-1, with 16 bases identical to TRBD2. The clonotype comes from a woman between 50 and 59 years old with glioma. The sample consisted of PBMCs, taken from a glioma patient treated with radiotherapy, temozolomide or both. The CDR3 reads CASSLRPGLAGGGNEQFF. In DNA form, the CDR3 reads TGTGCCAGCAGTCTACGCCCGGGACTAGCGGGAGGGGGCAATGAGCAGTTCTTC.